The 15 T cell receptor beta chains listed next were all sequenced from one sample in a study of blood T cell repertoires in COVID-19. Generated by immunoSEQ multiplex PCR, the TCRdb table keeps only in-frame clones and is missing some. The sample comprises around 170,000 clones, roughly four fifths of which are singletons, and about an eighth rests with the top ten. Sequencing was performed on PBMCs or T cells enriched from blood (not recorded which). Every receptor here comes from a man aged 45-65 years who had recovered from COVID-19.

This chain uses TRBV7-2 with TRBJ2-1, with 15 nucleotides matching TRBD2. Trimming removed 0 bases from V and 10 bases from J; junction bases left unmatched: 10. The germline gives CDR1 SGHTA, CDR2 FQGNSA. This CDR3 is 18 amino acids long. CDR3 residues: CASSLATGLAGGPREQFF. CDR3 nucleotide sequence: TGTGCCAGCAGCTTAGCTACTGGACTAGCGGGGGGGCCGCGCGAGCAGTTCTTC.

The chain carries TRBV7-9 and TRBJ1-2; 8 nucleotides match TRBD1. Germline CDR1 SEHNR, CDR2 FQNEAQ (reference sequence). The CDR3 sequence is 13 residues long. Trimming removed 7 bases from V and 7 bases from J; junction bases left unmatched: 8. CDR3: CASKASGGSGYTF. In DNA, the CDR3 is TGTGCCAGCAAGGCTTCAGGGGGCTCTGGCTACACCTTC.

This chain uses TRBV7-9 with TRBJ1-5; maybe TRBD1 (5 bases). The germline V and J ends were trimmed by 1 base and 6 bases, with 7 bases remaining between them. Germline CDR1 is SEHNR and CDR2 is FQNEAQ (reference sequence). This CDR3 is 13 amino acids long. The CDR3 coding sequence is TGTGCCAGCAGCTTAGGGGGGGTTCAGCCCCAGCATTTT. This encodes CASSLGGVQPQHF.

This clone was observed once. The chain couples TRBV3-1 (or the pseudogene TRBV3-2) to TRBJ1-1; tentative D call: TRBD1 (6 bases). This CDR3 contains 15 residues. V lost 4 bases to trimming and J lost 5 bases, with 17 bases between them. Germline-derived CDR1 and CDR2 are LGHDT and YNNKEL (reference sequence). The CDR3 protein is CASSPLGGGQTEAFF. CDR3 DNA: TGTGCCAGCAGCCCCTTGGGAGGGGGGCAAACTGAAGCTTTCTTT.

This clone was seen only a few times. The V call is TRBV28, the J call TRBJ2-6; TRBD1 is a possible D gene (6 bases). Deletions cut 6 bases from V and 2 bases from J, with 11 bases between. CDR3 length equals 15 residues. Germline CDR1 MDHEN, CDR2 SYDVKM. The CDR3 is CASRTPGAGANVLTF. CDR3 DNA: TGTGCCAGCAGGACTCCAGGGGCTGGGGCCAACGTCCTGACTTTC.

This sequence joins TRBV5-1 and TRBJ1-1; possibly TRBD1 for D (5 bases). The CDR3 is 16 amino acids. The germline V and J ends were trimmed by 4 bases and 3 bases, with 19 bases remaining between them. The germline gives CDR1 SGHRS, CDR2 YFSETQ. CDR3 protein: CASSPPGRLGDTEAFF. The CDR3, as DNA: TGCGCCAGCAGCCCCCCAGGGAGGCTCGGAGACACTGAAGCTTTCTTT.

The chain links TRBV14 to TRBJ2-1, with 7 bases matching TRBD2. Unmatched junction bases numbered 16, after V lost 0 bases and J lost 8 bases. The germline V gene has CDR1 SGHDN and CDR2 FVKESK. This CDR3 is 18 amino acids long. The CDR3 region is CASSQEMVTGGIKHEQFF. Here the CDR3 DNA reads TGTGCCAGCAGCCAAGAAATGGTCACGGGGGGTATTAAGCATGAGCAGTTCTTC.

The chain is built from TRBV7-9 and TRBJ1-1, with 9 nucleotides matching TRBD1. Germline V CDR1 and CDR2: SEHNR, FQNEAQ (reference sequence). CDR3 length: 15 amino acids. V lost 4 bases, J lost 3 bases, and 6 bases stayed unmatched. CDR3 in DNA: TGTGCCAGCAGCTCGCGGACAGGGGAATACACTGAAGCTTTCTTT. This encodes CASSSRTGEYTEAFF.

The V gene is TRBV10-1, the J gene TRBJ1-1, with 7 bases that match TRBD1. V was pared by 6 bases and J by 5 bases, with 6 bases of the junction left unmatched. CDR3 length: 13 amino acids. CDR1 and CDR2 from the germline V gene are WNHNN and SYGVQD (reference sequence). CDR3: CASSATGRTEAFF. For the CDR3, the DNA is TGCGCCAGCAGCGCGACAGGGAGAACTGAAGCTTTCTTT.

For the CDR3, the DNA is TGTGCCAGTAGTGTGGACAGGGGCGGATCACCCCTCCACTTT. Translating it yields CASSVDRGGSPLHF. The genes are TRBV19 and TRBJ1-6; 9 bases agree with TRBD1. Unmatched junction bases numbered 6, after V lost 5 bases and J lost 10 bases. The CDR3 is 14 residues long. In germline, CDR1 is LNHDA, CDR2 SQIVND (reference sequence).

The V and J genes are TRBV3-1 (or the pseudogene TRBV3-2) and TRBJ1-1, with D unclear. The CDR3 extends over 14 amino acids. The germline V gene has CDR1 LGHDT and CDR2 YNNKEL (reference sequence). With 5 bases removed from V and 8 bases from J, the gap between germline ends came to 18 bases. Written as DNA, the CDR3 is TGTGCCAGCAGCTCGAAAAGTCGGGAGATCGAAGCTTTCTTT. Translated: CASSSKSREIEAFF.

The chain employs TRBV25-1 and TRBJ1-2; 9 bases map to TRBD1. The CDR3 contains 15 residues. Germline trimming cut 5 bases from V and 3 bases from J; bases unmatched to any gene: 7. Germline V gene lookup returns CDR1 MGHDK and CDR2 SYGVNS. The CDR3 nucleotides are TGTGCCAGCAGTCCTTCGGACAGGGGAGACTATGGCTACACCTTC. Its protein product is CASSPSDRGDYGYTF.

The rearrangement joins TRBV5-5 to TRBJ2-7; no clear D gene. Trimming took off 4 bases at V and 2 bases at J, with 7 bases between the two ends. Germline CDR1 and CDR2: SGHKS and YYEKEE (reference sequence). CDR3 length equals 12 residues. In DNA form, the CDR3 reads TGTGCCAGCAGCCAGACTGCCTACGAGCAGTACTTC. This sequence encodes CASSQTAYEQYF.

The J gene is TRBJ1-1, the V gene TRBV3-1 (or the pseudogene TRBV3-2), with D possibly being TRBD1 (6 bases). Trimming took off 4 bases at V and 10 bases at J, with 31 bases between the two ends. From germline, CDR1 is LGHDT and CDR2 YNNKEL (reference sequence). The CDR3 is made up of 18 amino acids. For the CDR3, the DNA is TGTGCCAGCAGCCTAAACCAGATATCCGGGACATCATTCTGGGGAGCTTTCTTT. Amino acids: CASSLNQISGTSFWGAFF.

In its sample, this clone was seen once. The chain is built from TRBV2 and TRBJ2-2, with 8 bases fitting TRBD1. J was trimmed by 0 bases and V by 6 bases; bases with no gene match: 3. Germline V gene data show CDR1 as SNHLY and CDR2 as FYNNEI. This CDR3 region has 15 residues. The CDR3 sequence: CASSGQGSNTGELFF. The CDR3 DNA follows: TGTGCCAGCAGCGGACAGGGCTCGAACACCGGGGAGCTGTTTTTT. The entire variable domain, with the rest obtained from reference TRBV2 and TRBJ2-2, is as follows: EPEVTQTPSHQVTQMGQEVILRCVPISNHLYFYWYRQILGQKVEFLVSFYNNEISEKSEIFDDQFSVERPDGSNFTLKIRSTKLEDSAMYFCASSGQGSNTGELFFGEGSRLTVL.